This T cell receptor (beta chain) was identified during a study of beta chain features in type 1 diabetes. General study results and limits: Type 1 diabetes patients had moderately but significantly shorter TCRB CDR3s in all four CD4+ subsets.

This clone was counted between two and nine times. The antigen remains undetermined. Other nucleotide sequences from this sample produce the same CDR3. The entirety of the isolated RNA underwent reverse transcription, so expressed TCRB transcripts were sequenced. This table comes from immunoSEQ multiplex PCR, and its TCRdb copy is limited to in-frame clones, with some not included. The sample carries 150,000 to 200,000 clones, over 55% recorded once. The ends were cut back, 6 bases at V and 3 bases at J, with 4 bases in the middle. The CDR3 has 10 residues. Germline V lookup: CDR1 DFQATT, CDR2 SNEGSKA (reference sequence).

The rearrangement uses TRBV20-1 and TRBJ2-3; no clear D gene. The sequenced sample consisted of naive CD4+ T cells from blood. The TCR comes from a man aged 25 to 45 with type 1 diabetes. The CDR3 protein is CSAATDTQYF. The CDR3 DNA sequence: TGCAGTGCCGCGACAGATACGCAGTATTTT.